Below are 23 T cell receptor beta chains sequenced from a single sample in a study of T-cell memory formation after mild COVID-19. TCRdb re-analysed the 5' RACE reads in MiXCR, keeping a single row per CDR3 protein. The table records hundreds of thousands of distinct CDR3 sequences, about 15% of them present only once. Sequenced: PBMCs or a T cell subset sorted from them (not recorded which). The source is a man in his late teens or twenties who had mild COVID-19 (a few samples of this study predate the infection). Cell type and time point are not known.

This clonotype was picked up a small number of times. The chain combines TRBV18 with TRBJ2-7; TRBD1 matches at 12 bases. V shed 5 bases and J 0 bases; nucleotides not matched to a gene: 2. This CDR3 spans 15 amino acids. CDR1 and CDR2 (germline): KGHSH, LQKENI. The DNA for the CDR3 is TGTGCCAGCTCAGCGGGACAGGGGGCCTCCTACGAGCAGTACTTC. Protein product: CASSAGQGASYEQYF.

This chain uses TRBV29-1 with TRBJ1-1; D perhaps matches TRBD1 (5 bases). This CDR3 has 14 amino acids. Germline CDR1 and CDR2: SQVTM and ANQGSEA. V lost 0 bases to trimming and J lost 1 base, with 9 bases between them. The CDR3 bases are TGCAGCGTTGAAGAGGCAGGGCCGAACACTGAAGCTTTCTTT. Translation gives CSVEEAGPNTEAFF.

CDR3 amino acids: CASSIGGAPNEQFF. The CDR3 nucleotides read TGCGCCAGCAGCATCGGGGGGGCCCCCAATGAGCAGTTCTTC. The J gene is TRBJ2-1, the V gene TRBV5-1; 8 nucleotides line up with TRBD2. The junction had 6 bases not matched to a gene; V was cut back by 4 bases and J by 6 bases. Per germline, CDR1 SGHRS and CDR2 YFSETQ. There are 14 residues in the CDR3.

The CDR3 nucleotides read TGCAGCGTTCTGACTTCAGGGGACGAGCAGTACTTC. It yields the protein CSVLTSGDEQYF. The J gene is TRBJ2-7, the V gene TRBV29-1; TRBD1 is a possible D gene (6 bases). CDR3 length: 12 amino acids. The germline CDR1 and CDR2 sequences are SQVTM and ANQGSEA. V was trimmed by 5 bases and J by 5 bases, leaving 13 bases between them.

V and J are TRBV24-1 and TRBJ1-4; 11 nucleotides align to TRBD1. V shed 4 bases and J 7 bases; nucleotides not matched to a gene: 4. Looked up from germline, CDR1 is KGHDR and CDR2 is SFDVKD. There are 15 residues in the CDR3. The CDR3 DNA reads TGTGCCACCAGTGAGACCGGGACAGGGGGTGAAAAACTGTTTTTT. This codes for CATSETGTGGEKLFF.

CDR3 sequence (DNA): TGCAGTGCTAGGGGACTAGCGGGGGTAGGCCATGAGCAGTTCTTC. Amino acid sequence: CSARGLAGVGHEQFF. The chain combines TRBV20-1 with TRBJ2-1; 14 nucleotides match TRBD2. Germline assignment: CDR1 DFQATT and CDR2 SNEGSKA (reference sequence). V was pared by 3 bases and J by 8 bases, with 6 bases of the junction left unmatched. The CDR3 is 15 residues long.

The genes are TRBV15 and TRBJ2-7; 7 nucleotides match TRBD1. The trim removed 2 bases at V and 3 bases at J, leaving 7 bases unmatched. The CDR3 spans 15 residues. CDR1 LNHNV and CDR2 YYDKDF come from the germline V gene (reference sequence). The CDR3 here is CATSRRDRADYEQYF. The CDR3 coding sequence is TGTGCCACCAGCAGACGCGACAGGGCGGACTACGAGCAGTACTTC.

This clonotype was recorded at least ten times. The V gene is TRBV19, the J gene TRBJ2-1; maybe TRBD1 (5 bases). CDR3 size: 12 residues. The V gene's germline CDR1 is LNHDA and CDR2 SQIVND (reference sequence). V lost 4 bases, J lost 15 bases, and 16 bases lay in between. As DNA, the CDR3 is TGTGCCAGTAGTAATCCTCTAGGGGCTCCGTTCTTC. The encoded protein is CASSNPLGAPFF.

The sample holds a few counts of this clonotype. The chain has TRBV4-3 and TRBJ1-4, with D unclear. V lost 2 bases to trimming and J lost 0 bases, with 7 bases between them. Germline V gene data show CDR1 as LGHNA and CDR2 as YSLEER. The length of the CDR3 is 15 residues. The CDR3 DNA sequence: TGCGCCAGCAGCCAACTGACATCAACTAATGAAAAACTGTTTTTT. Its translation: CASSQLTSTNEKLFF.

This clonotype was picked up a small number of times. The chain uses TRBV21-1 and TRBJ1-6; the DNA was not used to check the table's D call, TRBD1. TRBV21-1 corresponds to a pseudogene. There are 15 residues in the CDR3. The CDR3, as DNA: TGTGCCAGCAGCAAAGAGGACAGGGGGAATTCACCCCTCCACTTT. Residues: CASSKEDRGNSPLHF.

This chain links TRBV4-1 with TRBJ2-7; 9 bases are a match to TRBD1. The CDR3 length is 15 residues. The germline CDR1 and CDR2 sequences are MGHRA and YSYEKL. Trimming took 3 bases from V and 3 from J; bases not matched to a gene: 6. CDR3 nucleotides: TGCGCCAGCAGCCAGGGAGGGACAGGGAGCTACGAGCAGTACTTC. Amino acid sequence: CASSQGGTGSYEQYF.

The chain couples TRBV11-2 to TRBJ2-3; D remains ambiguous. The CDR3 extends over 17 amino acids. V shed 5 bases and J shed 2 bases, with 20 bases lying between them. Germline-derived CDR1 and CDR2 are SGHAT and FQNNGV. For the CDR3, the DNA is TGTGCCAGCAGCCCGACCCTATGGCCCTATTACACAGATACGCAGTATTTT. The encoded protein is CASSPTLWPYYTDTQYF.

This clonotype was detected a few times. The chain combines TRBV20-1 with TRBJ1-5; D ambiguous. CDR3 length equals 12 residues. V was trimmed by 6 bases and J by 1 base, leaving 7 bases between them. Germline V gives CDR1 DFQATT, CDR2 SNEGSKA (reference sequence). Here the CDR3 DNA reads TGCAGTGCCCCCGGGAGCAATCAGCCCCAGCATTTT. Encoded protein: CSAPGSNQPQHF.

This clonotype was picked up a small number of times. V gene TRBV7-9 combines with J gene TRBJ1-2; TRBD1 might be the D (5 bases). V was clipped by 5 bases and J by 4 bases, with 14 bases between them. The CDR3 extends over 14 amino acids. Germline V gives CDR1 SEHNR, CDR2 FQNEAQ (reference sequence). The CDR3 coding sequence is TGTGCCAGCAGCCCCCAGGGAGGCCCCTATGGCTACACCTTC. This translates into CASSPQGGPYGYTF.

This clonotype was detected ten times or more. The gene calls are TRBV7-2 and TRBJ2-5; 9 bases line up with TRBD1. The CDR3 spans 14 residues. V was clipped by 4 bases and J by 5 bases; unmatched bases: 5. Germline V lookup: CDR1 SGHTA, CDR2 FQGNSA. In nucleotides, the CDR3 is TGTGCCAGCAGCTCCACAGGGGGCGGGGAGACCCAGTACTTC. Amino acids: CASSSTGGGETQYF.

The chain links TRBV7-9 to TRBJ2-7, with 7 bases aligning to TRBD1. V trimming: 2 bases; J trimming: 5 bases; junction bases outside the gene matches: 3. Germline V CDR1 and CDR2: SEHNR, FQNEAQ (reference sequence). The CDR3 contains 13 residues. The CDR3 DNA follows: TGTGCCAGCAGCTTATACGGGACAGACGAGCAGTACTTC. Its protein product is CASSLYGTDEQYF. Using reference TRBV7-9 and TRBJ2-7 for the parts outside the CDR3, the full variable domain is DTGVSQNPRHKITKRGQNVTFRCDPISEHNRLYWYRQTLGQGPEFLTYFQNEAQLEKSRLLSDRFSAERPKGSFSTLEIQRTEQGDSAMYLCASSLYGTDEQYFGPGTRLTVT.

Only a few counts were recorded for this clonotype. This rearrangement joins TRBV15 to TRBJ2-5; D remains ambiguous. V was clipped by 2 bases and J by 2 bases, with 9 bases between them. CDR3 size: 14 residues. CDR1 and CDR2 (germline): LNHNV, YYDKDF (reference sequence). CDR3 in DNA: TGTGCCACCAGCAGAAACAGCCTTCAAGAGACCCAGTACTTC. As protein: CATSRNSLQETQYF.

This clonotype was picked up a small number of times. The CDR3 is CASSQGDGGAGNSPLHF. CDR3 DNA sequence: TGCGCCAGCAGCCAAGGAGACGGCGGGGCCGGGAATTCACCCCTCCACTTT. The gene calls are TRBV4-1 and TRBJ1-6, with D possibly TRBD1 on 5 matching bases. There are 17 residues in the CDR3. V lost 1 base and J lost 7, with 17 bases in between. Germline V CDR1 and CDR2: MGHRA, YSYEKL.

This chain connects TRBV5-1 to TRBJ2-3, with D perhaps TRBD2 (7 bases). Germline V gives CDR1 SGHRS, CDR2 YFSETQ. This CDR3 is 14 amino acids long. The V and J ends lost 5 bases and 2 bases respectively, with 12 bases between them. The CDR3 sequence: CASRPGGYTDTQYF. The CDR3 DNA sequence: TGCGCCAGCAGACCGGGGGGCTACACAGATACGCAGTATTTT.

This rearrangement joins TRBV20-1 to TRBJ1-3; D remains ambiguous. The CDR3 is made up of 13 amino acids. V gave up 5 bases and J gave up 3 bases, with 11 bases separating them. Germline V gives CDR1 DFQATT, CDR2 SNEGSKA (reference sequence). The CDR3 DNA reads TGCAGTGCTCCGGGGATAGGTGGAAACACCATATATTTT. Protein sequence: CSAPGIGGNTIYF.

This rearrangement joins TRBV9 to TRBJ2-1, with TRBD2 matching 8 bases. The CDR3 contains 15 residues. Germline V gives CDR1 SGDLS, CDR2 YYNGEE. The ends lost 0 bases at V and 8 bases at J; junction bases unmatched: 7. The CDR3 DNA reads TGTGCCAGCAGCGTAGAACTGGCGGGGGGATATGAGCAGTTCTTC. Translated: CASSVELAGGYEQFF.

This clonotype was found a few times. V and J are TRBV3-1 and TRBJ2-3, with D unresolved. The CDR3 is 15 residues long. CDR1 LGHDT and CDR2 YNNKEL come from the germline V gene (reference sequence). Trimming removed 0 bases from V and 0 bases from J, with 7 bases in between. For the CDR3, the DNA is TGTGCCAGCAGCCAAGAGGTCGTCAGCACAGATACGCAGTATTTT. Protein sequence: CASSQEVVSTDTQYF.

This clonotype was counted a few times. The rearrangement joins TRBV24-1 to TRBJ2-3; D is ambiguous. Trimming pared 2 bases from V and 6 bases from J, leaving 8 bases between. The CDR3 covers 13 residues. Germline assignment: CDR1 KGHDR and CDR2 SFDVKD. DNA of the CDR3: TGTGCCACCAGTGATTGGGTCTCGGATACGCAGTATTTT. This sequence encodes CATSDWVSDTQYF.